These T cell receptor beta chains were read from a single sample in a study of CD8 T cells in Susac syndrome. TCRdb passed the immunoSEQ multiplex PCR reads through MiXCR, listing each CDR3 protein once. The data show about 430,000 distinct CDR3 sequences, with about 85% seen just once and 0.12% held by the top ten. Sample: CD8+ T cells from PBMCs. The source of these receptors is a human donor with multiple sclerosis. CDR3s include the opening cysteine and the closing phenylalanine or tryptophan. Fields, in order: clone size, J gene, V gene, D gene, CDR3 protein, CDR3 DNA. D genes are given only for firm matches. Only some rows state a clone size, as once, few, many or a class for expanded clones.

-,TRBJ1-1,TRBV11-2,-,CASSLGQSMNTEAFF,TGTGCCAGCAGCTTAGGCCAAAGCATGAACACTGAAGCTTTCTTT
-,TRBJ2-1,TRBV15,TRBD2,CATSTTMAGGPLDEQFF,TGTGCCACCAGCACTACTATGGCGGGGGGGCCGTTGGATGAGCAGTTCTTC
-,TRBJ2-7,TRBV10-3,TRBD2,CAIQAGGGYEQYF,TGTGCCATCCAAGCGGGAGGTGGCTACGAGCAGTACTTC
-,TRBJ1-2,TRBV27,TRBD1,CASSPLQGAERIYGYTF,TGTGCCAGCAGTCCCCTACAGGGGGCGGAGCGGATTTATGGCTACACCTTC
-,TRBJ2-4,TRBV29-1,TRBD1,CSVEASGGYIQYF,TGCAGCGTTGAAGCCTCAGGGGGATACATTCAGTACTTC
-,TRBJ1-5,TRBV4-1,-,CASSQGLAQPQHF,TGCGCCAGCAGCCAAGGACTTGCTCAGCCCCAGCATTTT
-,TRBJ2-1,TRBV4-1,-,CASSPIAEGLDEQFF,TGCGCCAGCAGCCCGATAGCGGAAGGACTCGATGAGCAGTTCTTC
-,TRBJ1-4,TRBV2,TRBD1,CASSGTGTTNEKLFF,TGTGCCAGCAGTGGGACAGGGACTACTAATGAAAAACTGTTTTTT
-,TRBJ2-1,TRBV30,-,CAWSLTTYNEQFF,TGTGCCTGGAGTCTTACGACCTACAATGAGCAGTTCTTC
-,TRBJ2-5,TRBV10-1,-,CASSEAETQYF,TGCGCCAGCAGTGAGGCAGAGACCCAGTACTTC
-,TRBJ2-5,TRBV6-5,TRBD1,CASRLQGGSSQETQYF,TGTGCCAGCAGGTTACAGGGGGGAAGCTCCCAAGAGACCCAGTACTTC
-,TRBJ1-1,TRBV6-1,TRBD1,CASRQGAITEAFF,TGTGCCAGCAGACAGGGGGCGATCACTGAAGCTTTCTTT
few,TRBJ2-3,TRBV27,-,CASSRGSTDTQYF,TGCGCCAGCAGCCGCGGTTCAACAGATACGCAGTATTTT
-,TRBJ2-4,TRBV5-1,TRBD1,CASSLYRGPLNLAKNIQYF,TGCGCCAGCAGCTTGTACAGGGGGCCACTTAATCTAGCCAAAAACATTCAGTACTTC
-,TRBJ2-7,TRBV6-1,-,CASSSDDGAEQYF,TGTGCCAGCAGTTCCGACGACGGGGCCGAGCAGTACTTC
-,TRBJ2-1,TRBV5-1,-,CASRQYNEQFF,TGCGCCAGCAGACAGTACAATGAGCAGTTCTTC
-,TRBJ1-6,TRBV14,TRBD1,CASSPNTGEGSSPLHF,TGTGCCAGCAGCCCCAACACAGGGGAAGGTAGTTCACCCCTCCACTTT
-,TRBJ2-3,TRBV7-6,-,CASSLGANTDTQYF,TGTGCCAGCAGCTTAGGAGCTAACACAGATACGCAGTATTTT
-,TRBJ1-1,TRBV12-3/TRBV12-4,-,CASGQPNTEAFF,TGTGCCAGCGGACAGCCGAACACTGAAGCTTTCTTT
few,TRBJ1-1,TRBV19,-,CASSIGTVNTEAFF,TGTGCCAGTAGTATAGGAACAGTCAACACTGAAGCTTTCTTT
-,TRBJ1-1,TRBV7-9,-,CASSPQTPDPRAFF,TGTGCCAGCAGCCCCCAGACGCCGGATCCTCGGGCTTTCTTT
-,TRBJ2-7,TRBV10-3,-,CAIKDPGNEQYF,TGTGCCATCAAGGACCCGGGCAACGAGCAGTACTTC
-,TRBJ2-7,TRBV7-2,TRBD1,CASSLGQGHEQYF,TGTGCCAGCAGCTTAGGACAGGGGCACGAGCAGTACTTC
few,TRBJ2-7,TRBV12-3/TRBV12-4,-,CASSSDLDVYEQYF,TGTGCCAGCAGTTCTGACCTCGACGTCTACGAGCAGTACTTC
-,TRBJ2-7,TRBV28,TRBD2,CASSSIAGGPYHEQYF,TGTGCCAGCAGTTCTATAGCGGGAGGGCCATACCACGAGCAGTACTTC
-,TRBJ2-2,TRBV13,-,CASSGARDTDNTGELFF,TGTGCCAGCAGCGGTGCCCGGGACACCGATAACACCGGGGAGCTGTTTTTT
-,TRBJ1-5,TRBV28,-,CASSPTGLGQPQHF,TGTGCCAGCAGCCCCACAGGCCTAGGGCAGCCCCAGCATTTT
-,TRBJ2-2,TRBV27,-,CASSLFAPNTGELFF,TGTGCCAGCAGTCTCTTTGCCCCGAACACCGGGGAGCTGTTTTTT
-,TRBJ1-6,TRBV3-1,-,CASSQDAEPPLHF,TGTGCCAGCAGCCAAGATGCCGAGCCACCCCTCCACTTT
once,TRBJ2-3,TRBV5-5,-,CASTGQRTQYF,TGTGCCAGCACCGGACAGCGGACGCAGTATTTT
once,TRBJ2-7,TRBV20-1,TRBD2,CSAGSGSMDPPYEQYF,TGCAGTGCTGGTAGCGGGAGTATGGACCCCCCCTACGAGCAGTACTTC
-,TRBJ2-7,TRBV5-1,TRBD2,CASSLDGLAGSEQYF,TGCGCCAGCAGCTTGGATGGACTAGCGGGTTCCGAGCAGTACTTC
-,TRBJ2-7,TRBV2,TRBD1,CASTDRDDEQYF,TGTGCCAGCACCGACAGGGATGACGAGCAGTACTTC
-,TRBJ1-4,TRBV6-5,-,CASSYNGATNEKLFF,TGTGCCAGCAGTTATAACGGTGCAACTAATGAAAAACTGTTTTTT
-,TRBJ2-7,TRBV14,-,CASSQRQSHSYEQYF,TGTGCCAGCAGCCAACGGCAGTCCCACTCCTACGAGCAGTACTTC
few,TRBJ2-7,TRBV11-2,-,CASSWSRQPSYEQYF,TGTGCCAGCAGCTGGTCCCGACAGCCCTCCTACGAGCAGTACTTC
-,TRBJ2-1,TRBV24-1,TRBD2,CATSALAGNEQFF,TGTGCCACCAGTGCACTAGCGGGGAATGAGCAGTTCTTC
-,TRBJ2-1,TRBV6-2/TRBV6-3,-,CASSYSSWLLLGQFF,TGTGCCAGCAGTTACTCTTCCTGGCTTCTCCTGGGGCAGTTCTTC
-,TRBJ1-3,TRBV3-1,-,CASSQEWQGHTIYF,TGTGCCAGCAGCCAAGAATGGCAGGGGCACACCATATATTTT
-,TRBJ2-1,TRBV4-1,TRBD2,CASSQGHPQGREGPSYNEQFF,TGCGCCAGCAGCCAAGGCCACCCCCAAGGGCGGGAGGGTCCGTCGTACAATGAGCAGTTCTTC